This paragraph covers one TCR beta chain sequence. This sample is drawn from a study of T cell changes during pregnancy in multiple sclerosis. Sequencing used immunoSEQ multiplex PCR; TCRdb keeps in-frame clones, though not all of them. The sample shows tens of thousands of clones, 85% to 90% of them seen only once. From germline, CDR1 is SGHDN and CDR2 FVKESK. J lost 1 base, V lost 1 base, and 25 bases had no gene match. This CDR3 comprises 23 residues. This TCR came from a female donor in good health, enrolled as a control in a pregnancy study. The chain is built from TRBV14 and TRBJ2-4; TRBD2 agrees at 7 bases. The specimen comprised peripheral blood, sampled in the first trimester of pregnancy. CDR3 coding DNA: TGTGCCAGCAGCCAAGGGGGTGGGAGGGCGGACCGAAGGAAGGGGAGGGCCAAAAACATTCAGTACTTC. Translated: CASSQGGGRADRRKGRAKNIQYF.